Below, 19 T cell receptor beta chains from the same sample are listed, as sequenced in a study of T cells in Graves' hyperthyroidism and ophthalmopathy. Amplified regions were TCR beta CDR3 sequences from RNA transcripts. With the HTBI primer set, the TCR CDR3 went through a first round of RT-PCR. TCRdb reanalysed the multiplex PCR reads using MiXCR and keeps one entry per CDR3 protein. The sample records around 400,000 distinct CDR3 sequences, 20% to 25% being singletons. Sequenced input: blood. All receptors derive from a man aged 50 to 59 with Graves' hyperthyroidism.

V and J are TRBV19 and TRBJ2-7, with D possibly TRBD1 on 6 matching bases. Looked up from germline, CDR1 is LNHDA and CDR2 is SQIVND (reference sequence). This CDR3 spans 12 amino acids. V was cut by 4 bases and J by 5 bases, with 9 bases left in between. CDR3 sequence reads: CASSTYRDEQYF. CDR3 in DNA: TGTGCCAGTAGTACATACAGGGACGAGCAGTACTTC.

This clonotype was counted a few times. The genes are TRBV20-1 and TRBJ2-3; the match to TRBD2 covers 9 bases. CDR3 length equals 17 residues. J gave up 3 bases and V 0 bases, and 10 bases lay outside the gene matches. CDR1 and CDR2 (germline): DFQATT, SNEGSKA (reference sequence). The CDR3 sequence is CSARDSSSGRITDTQYF. CDR3 nucleotides: TGCAGTGCTAGAGATAGTTCGAGCGGGAGGATTACAGATACGCAGTATTTT.

In the case of this clonotype: One junction end disagrees with the germline gene, perhaps due to a read error. The CDR3 nucleotides are TGCGCCAGCAGCCAAGGGACGCAGGGGTTTGAGGATGAGCAGTTCTTC. Protein product: CASSQGTQGFEDEQFF. The V gene is TRBV13, the J gene TRBJ2-1; the D gene is possibly TRBD1 (6 bases). The germline V gene has CDR1 PRHDT and CDR2 FYEKMQ (reference sequence). This CDR3 has 16 amino acids.

This clonotype was seen many times. The V call is TRBV12-3 or TRBV12-4, the J call TRBJ2-1, with TRBD2 identical over 9 bases. Trimming cost V 6 bases and J 7 bases; bases outside gene matches: 4. The CDR3 is 13 residues long. CDR3: CASSLAGGNEQFF. As DNA, the CDR3 is TGTGCCAGCAGCTTGGCGGGGGGGAATGAGCAGTTCTTC.

The rearrangement uses TRBV7-9 and TRBJ2-1; D ambiguous. In germline, CDR1 is SEHNR, CDR2 FQNEAQ (reference sequence). This CDR3 region has 13 residues. V shed 5 bases and J shed 8 bases, with 13 bases lying between them. CDR3 amino acids: CASSQTVEYEQFF. CDR3 sequence (DNA): TGTGCCAGCAGCCAAACGGTGGAGTATGAGCAGTTCTTC.

This clonotype was recorded many times. This rearrangement joins TRBV2 to TRBJ2-5; D gene uncertain. Trimming pared 3 bases from V and 1 base from J, leaving 9 bases between. The germline CDR1 and CDR2 sequences are SNHLY and FYNNEI. CDR3 length equals 14 residues. Written as DNA, the CDR3 is TGTGCCAGCAGTGAGATGTTCAGCCAAGAGACCCAGTACTTC. The encoded protein is CASSEMFSQETQYF.

This clonotype was observed a few times. This chain links TRBV28 with TRBJ2-7, with 11 bases fitting TRBD2. The CDR3 loop spans 13 amino acids. The trim removed 10 bases at V and 5 bases at J, leaving 7 bases unmatched. The germline CDR1 and CDR2 sequences are MDHEN and SYDVKM. CDR3 sequence reads: CATVTSGRNEQYF. CDR3 nucleotide sequence: TGTGCCACTGTCACTAGCGGGAGAAACGAGCAGTACTTC.

This clonotype was detected ten times or more. At one boundary the junction diverges from the germline segment, which might be a read error. The rearrangement links TRBV5-1 to TRBJ2-7; 14 nucleotides align to TRBD2. CDR3 length: 15 residues. CDR1 is SGHRS, CDR2 YFSETQ, per germline. The CDR3 nucleotides read TGTGCCAGCAGCTCGGGACTAGCGGGAGCCTACGAGCAGTACTTC. This translates into CASSSGLAGAYEQYF.

J is TRBJ1-6 and V is TRBV14, with D hard to call. The germline V gene has CDR1 SGHDN and CDR2 FVKESK. This CDR3 region has 14 residues. V gave up 0 bases and J gave up 8 bases, with 8 bases separating them. CDR3 sequence: CASSQEGLYSPLHF. The CDR3 DNA follows: TGTGCCAGCAGCCAAGAGGGCCTCTATTCACCCCTCCACTTT. Full variable domain (rest looked up from reference TRBV14 and TRBJ1-6): EAGVTQFPSHSVIEKGQTVTLRCDPISGHDNLYWYRRVMGKEIKFLLHFVKESKQDESGMPNNRFLAERTGGTYSTLKVQPAELEDSGVYFCASSQEGLYSPLHFGNGTRLTVT.

The V call is TRBV20-1, the J call TRBJ2-3; D is possibly TRBD2 (6 bases). Per the germline V gene, CDR1 is DFQATT and CDR2 is SNEGSKA (reference sequence). The CDR3 is 14 residues long. CDR3 region: CSASEGPSTDTQYF. CDR3 nucleotide sequence: TGCAGCGCCTCGGAGGGCCCTAGCACAGATACGCAGTATTTT.

About this clonotype: This could be a read error, since a much larger clone is one nucleotide away. This chain joins TRBV2 and TRBJ2-3, with D possibly called TRBD1 or TRBD2 (5 bases each). Germline assignment: CDR1 SNHLY and CDR2 FYNNEI. This CDR3 has 16 residues. V lost 8 bases and J lost 2, with 20 bases in between. The CDR3 reads CASSSGTKLLTDTQYF. Written as DNA, the CDR3 is TGTGCCAGCTCCTCCGGGACGAAGTTACTCACAGATACGCAGTATTTT.

This chain links TRBV10-1 with TRBJ1-2; the D is unclear. The CDR3 is 13 residues long. The V end lost 6 bases, the J end lost 4 bases, and 12 bases lay between the germline ends. Germline V CDR1 and CDR2: WNHNN, SYGVQD (reference sequence). CDR3 DNA: TGCGCCAGCAGGGACCGGGCTTTCTATGGCTACACCTTC. It codes for CASRDRAFYGYTF.

The J gene is TRBJ2-3, the V gene TRBV20-1; TRBD2 matches 16 bases. With 1 base clipped from V and 5 bases from J, the junction kept 6 bases outside the gene matches. The CDR3 runs to 17 residues. Germline V gives CDR1 DFQATT, CDR2 SNEGSKA (reference sequence). CDR3 protein: CSARGGLAGGLRDTQYF. The CDR3, as DNA: TGCAGTGCTAGAGGGGGACTAGCGGGAGGGCTTAGAGATACGCAGTATTTT.

The V and J genes are TRBV28 and TRBJ1-4; 7 bases map to TRBD1. With 5 bases clipped from V and 8 bases from J, the junction kept 14 bases outside the gene matches. The CDR3 runs to 16 residues. CDR1 is MDHEN and CDR2 is SYDVKM in the germline V gene. The CDR3 sequence: CASSPGTVNLHEKLFF. CDR3 DNA: TGTGCCAGCAGTCCCGGGACAGTAAATCTCCACGAAAAACTGTTTTTT.

The rearrangement links TRBV20-1 to TRBJ2-3; D not certain. Germline lookup yields CDR1 DFQATT and CDR2 SNEGSKA (reference sequence). Trimming stripped 3 bases from V and 0 bases from J, with 13 bases between. The CDR3 contains 15 residues. CDR3 coding DNA: TGCAGTGCTAGTGGGTCGGGCCGAAGCACAGATACGCAGTATTTT. It encodes CSASGSGRSTDTQYF.

V and J are TRBV11-3 and TRBJ2-7; possible D gene TRBD1, 6 bases. This CDR3 is 13 amino acids long. V was shortened by 8 bases and J by 3 bases, with 14 bases between the two germline ends. Looked up from germline, CDR1 is SGHNT and CDR2 is YENEEA. CDR3 in DNA: TGTGCCAGCGGCCTACCAGGGGACTACGAGCAGTACTTC. This gives the protein CASGLPGDYEQYF.

There are many counts of this clonotype. This chain links TRBV2 with TRBJ2-1, with 7 bases identical to TRBD2. CDR3 length: 14 residues. V shed 11 bases, J shed 0 bases, and the junction held 7 bases outside the gene matches. The germline CDR1 and CDR2 sequences are SNHLY and FYNNEI. The CDR3 sequence is CAVGRDHSYNEQFF. The CDR3 DNA is TGTGCCGTAGGGAGGGACCACTCCTACAATGAGCAGTTCTTC.

Only a few counts were recorded for this clonotype. The rearrangement links TRBV5-1 to TRBJ2-1; D perhaps matches TRBD2 (5 bases). The V and J ends lost 4 bases and 1 base respectively, with 15 bases between them. The CDR3 runs 16 residues. Looked up from germline, CDR1 is SGHRS and CDR2 is YFSETQ. This CDR3 reads CASSPQKGASYNEQFF. The CDR3 nucleotides read TGCGCCAGCAGCCCTCAGAAGGGAGCGTCCTACAATGAGCAGTTCTTC.

This chain links TRBV9 with TRBJ1-1; unclear D gene. CDR1 SGDLS and CDR2 YYNGEE come from the germline V gene. Trimming took 3 bases from V and 1 from J, leaving 10 bases between them. The CDR3 totals 14 residues. The CDR3 region has the DNA TGTGCCAGCAGCGCGGGGTATAAGAACACTGAAGCTTTCTTT. Its translation: CASSAGYKNTEAFF.